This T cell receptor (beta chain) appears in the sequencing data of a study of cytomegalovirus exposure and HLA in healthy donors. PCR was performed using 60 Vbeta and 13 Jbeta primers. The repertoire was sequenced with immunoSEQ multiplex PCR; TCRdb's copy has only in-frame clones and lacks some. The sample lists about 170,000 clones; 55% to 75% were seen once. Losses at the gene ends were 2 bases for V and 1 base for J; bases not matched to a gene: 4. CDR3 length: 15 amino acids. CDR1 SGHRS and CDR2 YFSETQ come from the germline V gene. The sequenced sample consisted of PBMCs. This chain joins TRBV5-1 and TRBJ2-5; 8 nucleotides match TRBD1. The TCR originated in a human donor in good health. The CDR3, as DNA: TGCGCCAGCAGCTTCGGACAGGGCCGCCAAGAGACCCAGTACTTC. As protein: CASSFGQGRQETQYF.